A selection of T cell receptor beta chains follows, all from one sample in a study of T cell responses to AZD1222 COVID-19 vaccine. Method: immunoSEQ multiplex PCR; TCRdb's copy keeps in-frame clones and lacks some. The data show 95,000 to 100,000 clones, with about 88% seen just once and more than 15% held by the top ten. Material: peripheral blood, obtained 28 days after the second AZD1222 dose. These receptors originate from an adult who received the AZD1222 COVID-19 vaccine. Each CDR3 is given with its conserved first and last residue. D genes are given only for firm matches. Not every row has a clone size; where given, it reads once, few, many or a size class.

- TRBJ2-1 - TRBV19 CASSAWTTIRQFF TGTGCCAGTAGTGCCTGGACTACTATAAGGCAGTTCTTC
- TRBJ2-1 TRBD1 TRBV10-1 CASSTGTDYNEQFF TGCGCCAGCAGTACCGGGACAGACTACAATGAGCAGTTCTTC
- TRBJ2-1 - TRBV3-1/TRBV3-2 CASSPDSRNEQFF TGTGCCAGCAGCCCCGACTCCCGCAATGAGCAGTTCTTC
- TRBJ2-1 - TRBV7-8 CASSLRLESEQFF TGTGCCAGCAGCCTAAGACTAGAATCTGAGCAGTTCTTC
- TRBJ2-7 - TRBV18 CASSPPVNPSVGAYEQYF TGTGCCAGCTCACCACCGGTGAACCCTAGCGTGGGGGCCTACGAGCAGTACTTC
- TRBJ2-3 - TRBV3-1/TRBV3-2 CASSLSTDTQYF TGTGCCAGCAGCCTTAGCACAGATACGCAGTATTTT
- TRBJ1-2 TRBD1 TRBV6-2/TRBV6-3 CASSSPGQGGFDGYTF TGTGCCAGCAGTTCTCCCGGACAGGGAGGGTTTGATGGCTACACCTTC
- TRBJ2-2 TRBD2 TRBV12-5 CASGWATSGRTGELFF TGTGCTAGTGGTTGGGCCACTAGCGGGAGGACCGGGGAGCTGTTTTTT
- TRBJ2-1 - TRBV11-3 CASSFRGPRASGGYNEQFF TGTGCCAGCAGCTTTAGGGGGCCCCGCGCTAGCGGAGGGTACAATGAGCAGTTCTTC
- TRBJ2-1 - TRBV12-3/TRBV12-4 CASLLAGNIEQFF TGTGCCAGCCTCTTAGCAGGGAACATCGAGCAGTTCTTC
- TRBJ2-3 TRBD2 TRBV7-2 CASSPGGRDTDTQYF TGTGCCAGCAGCCCTGGCGGGAGGGACACAGATACGCAGTATTTT
few TRBJ2-7 - TRBV5-1 CASSLDPYSYEQYF TGCGCCAGCAGCCTCGACCCGTACTCCTACGAGCAGTACTTC
- TRBJ1-2 - TRBV12-3/TRBV12-4 CASILGGSGYTF TGTGCCAGCATACTAGGGGGTTCGGGCTACACCTTC
- TRBJ2-2 TRBD2 TRBV7-9 CASSLRREGPAGELFF TGTGCCAGCAGCTTACGACGGGAGGGCCCGGCCGGGGAGCTGTTTTTT
- TRBJ2-2 TRBD2 TRBV7-9 CASSLGREWDTGELFF TGTGCCAGCAGCTTAGGGCGGGAGTGGGACACCGGGGAGCTGTTTTTT
- TRBJ1-2 - TRBV21-1 CASSKAGEDGYTF TGTGCCAGCAGCAAAGCCGGGGAGGATGGCTACACCTTC
- TRBJ2-7 TRBD1 TRBV7-9 CASRSYRGAEQYF TGTGCCAGCAGATCCTACAGGGGCGCCGAGCAGTACTTC
- TRBJ1-1 - TRBV5-1 CASSLEEGMNTEAFF TGCGCCAGCAGCTTGGAGGAGGGGATGAACACTGAAGCTTTCTTT
once TRBJ1-3 TRBD1 TRBV6-5 CASSLGTASGNTIYF TGTGCCAGCAGCCTTGGGACAGCCTCTGGAAACACCATATATTTT
- TRBJ1-1 - TRBV5-1 CASSLSFGTGGTEAFF TGCGCCAGCAGCTTGAGTTTTGGTACGGGGGGTACTGAAGCTTTCTTT
- TRBJ2-4 - TRBV5-1 CASSLVSIAKNIQYF TGCGCCAGCAGCTTGGTCTCTATAGCCAAAAACATTCAGTACTTC
- TRBJ2-5 TRBD2 TRBV7-8 CASSFRLAGTAVQTQYF TGTGCCAGCAGCTTCCGACTAGCGGGTACAGCCGTCCAGACCCAGTACTTC
- TRBJ2-7 - TRBV9 CASSPFRGQQYF TGTGCCAGCAGCCCCTTCCGGGGTCAGCAGTACTTC
- TRBJ2-1 - TRBV11-2 CASSLGGPRGQFF TGTGCCAGCAGCTTAGGGGGCCCCAGGGGGCAGTTCTTC
- TRBJ1-2 TRBD1 TRBV18 CASSPQPGTGGDYGYTF TGTGCCAGCTCACCCCAGCCCGGGACAGGGGGAGACTATGGCTACACCTTC
- TRBJ1-5 - TRBV14 CASSHGWLSANQPQHF TGTGCCAGCAGCCATGGATGGTTAAGCGCGAATCAGCCCCAGCATTTT
- TRBJ1-2 - TRBV3-1/TRBV3-2 CASSQESRYYGYTF TGTGCCAGCAGCCAAGAATCTCGGTACTATGGCTACACCTTC
- TRBJ1-3 - TRBV27 CASSESSGNTIYF TGTGCCAGCAGTGAGAGCTCTGGAAACACCATATATTTT
- TRBJ1-5 - TRBV9 CASSVGSGNQPQHF TGTGCCAGCAGCGTAGGGTCGGGCAATCAGCCCCAGCATTTT
- TRBJ2-5 - TRBV5-4 CASSLGGGLGETQYF TGTGCCAGCAGCTTAGGGGGAGGGCTCGGCGAGACCCAGTACTTC
- TRBJ1-1 - TRBV18 CASSPNQGRGSEAFF TGTGCCAGCTCGCCTAATCAGGGGCGGGGCTCTGAAGCTTTCTTT
- TRBJ2-3 - TRBV28 CASSLPDSASTDTQYF TGTGCCAGCAGTTTGCCCGACAGTGCTAGCACAGATACGCAGTATTTT
- TRBJ2-1 - TRBV9 CASSAHPTGPFF TGTGCCAGCAGCGCGCACCCAACCGGGCCGTTCTTC
once TRBJ1-3 - TRBV3-1/TRBV3-2 CASSQVTPSGNTIYF TGTGCCAGCAGCCAAGTCACACCCTCTGGAAACACCATATATTTT
few TRBJ2-5 - TRBV9 CASSVDGRQETQYF TGTGCCAGCAGCGTAGATGGTCGCCAGGAGACCCAGTACTTC
medium-sized TRBJ1-2 TRBD1 TRBV15 CATTRGTGGYGYTF TGTGCCACCACCCGGGGGACAGGGGGCTATGGCTACACCTTC
- TRBJ1-2 TRBD1 TRBV29-1 CSVSTTGDSYTF TGCAGCGTTTCGACGACAGGGGACAGCTACACCTTC
- TRBJ2-3 - TRBV3-1/TRBV3-2 CASSQTRTSTDTQYF TGTGCCAGCAGCCAGACGAGAACTAGCACAGATACGCAGTATTTT
- TRBJ2-3 TRBD2 TRBV5-1 CASSWRTSGSGSDTQYF TGCGCCAGCAGCTGGAGGACTAGCGGGAGTGGGTCAGATACGCAGTATTTT
- TRBJ2-3 - TRBV7-7 CASSLNLANTDTQYF TGTGCCAGCAGCTTAAATCTAGCTAATACAGATACGCAGTATTTT
once TRBJ1-5 - TRBV28 CASSLYVPRGNQPQHF TGTGCCAGCAGTTTATACGTCCCTAGGGGCAATCAGCCCCAGCATTTT
few TRBJ2-1 - TRBV7-8 CASSLNEVVNEQFF TGTGCCAGCAGCTTAAATGAGGTGGTTAATGAGCAGTTCTTC
- TRBJ2-1 TRBD1 TRBV29-1 CSVDRASYNEQFF TGCAGCGTAGACAGGGCCTCCTACAATGAGCAGTTCTTC
once TRBJ1-1 - TRBV5-1 CASRSSGLQAFF TGCGCCAGCAGGTCCTCGGGGTTACAAGCTTTCTTT
- TRBJ2-7 - TRBV20-1 CSARSSYEQYF TGCAGTGCTAGATCCAGCTACGAGCAGTACTTC
- TRBJ1-2 - TRBV5-8 CASSLGGQLYGYTF TGTGCCAGCAGCTTGGGAGGCCAGCTCTATGGCTACACCTTC
- TRBJ2-1 TRBD2 TRBV11-2 CASSTTSGRAREQFF TGTGCCAGCAGCACAACAAGCGGGAGGGCCCGGGAGCAGTTCTTC
- TRBJ1-2 - TRBV5-5 CASSFEGIDGYTF TGTGCCAGCAGCTTCGAGGGGATTGATGGCTACACCTTC